This T cell receptor (beta chain) originates from a study of T cells after yellow fever vaccination. Trimming removed 1 base at V and 7 bases at J, with 13 bases between. Per the germline V gene, CDR1 is MGHRA and CDR2 is YSYEKL. The CDR3 is 14 amino acids. This clonotype was seen a handful of times. As yet, its antigen is unknown. TCRdb re-analysed the 5' RACE reads in MiXCR, keeping a single row per CDR3 protein. The sample records more than 80,000 distinct CDR3 sequences, around 5.8% being singletons. Broader study findings: Some clonotypes were seen in both the CD4 and the CD8 compartments. These made up a small share and likely arose from convergent recombination. Peaking on day 5 versus 15, the secondary response was faster but weaker.

The V call is TRBV4-1, the J call TRBJ1-2; TRBD1 might be the D (5 bases). The source of this sequence is a man between 18 and 29 years old who received the YFV17D yellow fever vaccine. This specimen consisted of CD8+ T cells sorted from PBMCs, obtained 10 days after the yellow fever booster vaccination. The CDR3 loop is CASSQADTWGGYTF. The CDR3 region has the DNA TGCGCCAGCAGCCAAGCGGACACGTGGGGTGGCTACACCTTC.